This entry lists 14 T cell receptor beta chains sequenced from one sample in a study of type 1 regulatory T cells. No antigen is known for these receptors. Via MiXCR, TCRdb re-called the reads, giving one row per CDR3 protein. Of about 74,000 distinct CDR3 sequences listed, around 63% are singletons. The sequenced sample was cultured T cells, either the whole culture or a sorted T cell fraction (not recorded which). Subset noted: Tr1-enriched cell product generated in vitro against host alloantigens. The receptors were gathered from a human donor in good health.

V gene TRBV29-1 combines with J gene TRBJ1-4; weak D call: TRBD1 (6 bases). V was clipped by 4 bases and J by 10 bases, with 19 bases between them. This CDR3 is built from 14 residues. The germline V gene encodes CDR1 SQVTM and CDR2 ANQGSEA. The CDR3 spells CSVAEDPGARKLFF. The CDR3 DNA reads TGCAGCGTTGCGGAAGACCCAGGGGCGAGAAAACTGTTTTTT.

The genes are TRBV4-3 and TRBJ1-2, with a possible D match to TRBD1 (6 bases). Germline CDR1 is LGHNA and CDR2 is YSLEER. V lost 0 bases and J lost 0, with 11 bases in between. CDR3 length: 16 residues. CDR3 residues: CASSQDGQGTNYGYTF. In DNA form, the CDR3 reads TGCGCCAGCAGCCAAGATGGCCAGGGGACTAACTATGGCTACACCTTC.

CDR3 bases: TGTGCCAGCAGCCAAGGCTTCGGACAGGGTCCTGTTCGTGAGCAGTTCTTC. It is translated as CASSQGFGQGPVREQFF. The chain combines TRBV14 with TRBJ2-1; 8 bases map to TRBD1. The V gene's germline CDR1 is SGHDN and CDR2 FVKESK. This CDR3 has 17 amino acids. The V segment lost 1 base and the J segment 9 bases; nucleotides outside the gene matches: 14.

This rearrangement joins TRBV2 to TRBJ2-7; 7 bases are a match to TRBD2. This CDR3 is built from 12 residues. V lost 11 bases and J lost 7; bases outside the gene matches: 11. Germline lookup yields CDR1 SNHLY and CDR2 FYNNEI. The CDR3 loop is CAGSSGPGEQYF. The DNA of the CDR3 is TGTGCCGGATCTAGCGGCCCGGGGGAGCAGTACTTC.

V is TRBV5-1 and J is TRBJ2-3, with D possibly matching TRBD1 (5 bases). This CDR3 spans 15 amino acids. Trimming shortened V by 4 bases and J by 0 bases, and 12 bases separated the two germline ends. Germline CDR1 and CDR2: SGHRS and YFSETQ. The CDR3 sequence is CASSQDTTSTDTQYF. In DNA form, the CDR3 reads TGCGCCAGCAGCCAGGACACCACTAGCACAGATACGCAGTATTTT.

The chain joins TRBV9 to TRBJ1-2; 8 positions agree with TRBD1. The length of the CDR3 is 15 residues. Germline V lookup: CDR1 SGDLS, CDR2 YYNGEE. V dropped 6 bases and J dropped 8; count of bases not matched to a gene: 15. The CDR3 DNA reads as TGTGCCAGCAACAAAGGGGACAGGTCCGTTGAGGGCTACACCTTC. Protein sequence: CASNKGDRSVEGYTF. Full variable domain (missing parts from reference TRBV9 and TRBJ1-2): DSGVTQTPKHLITATGQRVTLRCSPRSGDLSVYWYQQSLDQGLQFLIQYYNGEERAKGNILERFSAQQFPDLHSELNLSSLELGDSALYFCASNKGDRSVEGYTFGSGTRLTVV.

The chain has TRBV27 and TRBJ2-7; D perhaps matches TRBD1 (5 bases). CDR1 is MNHEY, CDR2 SMNVEV, per germline (reference sequence). V was pared by 6 bases and J by 2 bases, with 8 bases between. The CDR3 sequence is 12 residues long. The DNA for the CDR3 is TGTGCCAGCAGCCCAGGGCCCTACGAGCAGTACTTC. This codes for CASSPGPYEQYF.

The chain carries TRBV12-3 or TRBV12-4 and TRBJ1-2, with 9 bases aligning to TRBD1. V shed 5 bases, J shed 8 bases, and the junction held 6 bases outside the gene matches. The CDR3 consists of 13 residues. CDR3 coding DNA: TGTGCCAGCAGTACACAGGGGGCGCGAGGCTACACCTTC. Translated, it gives CASSTQGARGYTF.

The V and J genes are TRBV20-1 and TRBJ2-7; 9 bases agree with TRBD2. This CDR3 spans 13 amino acids. Looked up from germline, CDR1 is DFQATT and CDR2 is SNEGSKA (reference sequence). The ends lost 7 bases at V and 2 bases at J; junction bases unmatched: 6. The CDR3 DNA reads as TGCAGTGTCACGACTAGCGGAGCCTACGAGCAGTACTTC. Protein: CSVTTSGAYEQYF.

This clonotype was seen more than once but under ten times. The chain has TRBV6-1 and TRBJ2-7, with 12 bases identical to TRBD2. The CDR3 covers 16 residues. With 8 bases clipped from V and 4 bases from J, the junction kept 12 bases outside the gene matches. Per the germline V gene, CDR1 is MNHNS and CDR2 is SASEGT. As DNA, the CDR3 is TGTGCCAGCTCCCCCCGGGCGACTAGCGGGAGTTACGAGCAGTACTTC. Translated: CASSPRATSGSYEQYF.

This clonotype has a single count. The chain carries TRBV7-2 and TRBJ2-7; either TRBD1 or TRBD2 may supply D (6 bases each). Between the trimmed V and J ends, which lost 1 base and 12 bases, there was a span of 16 bases. The germline gives CDR1 SGHTA, CDR2 FQGNSA. CDR3 length: 13 residues. The DNA of the CDR3 is TGTGCCAGCAGCTTAGATCCGGGGGCTTTGCGGTACTTC. Protein sequence: CASSLDPGALRYF.

The chain uses TRBV6-1 and TRBJ2-1; 10 bases are shared with TRBD2. The ends lost 6 bases at V and 3 bases at J; junction bases unmatched: 5. CDR3 size: 15 residues. Germline CDR1 MNHNS, CDR2 SASEGT. The CDR3 DNA follows: TGTGCCAGCAGGATAGCGGGAGGCAACTACAATGAGCAGTTCTTC. Translation gives CASRIAGGNYNEQFF.

The chain employs TRBV7-6 and TRBJ2-7; possibly TRBD1 for D (5 bases). The CDR3 runs to 15 residues. Looked up from germline, CDR1 is SGHVS and CDR2 is FNYEAQ. The V end lost 0 bases, the J end lost 1 base, and 10 bases lay between the germline ends. The CDR3 spells CASSLAGDGSYEQYF. The CDR3 bases are TGTGCCAGCAGCTTAGCAGGGGATGGGTCCTACGAGCAGTACTTC.

This chain uses TRBV12-3 or TRBV12-4 with TRBJ2-2; TRBD2 matches 12 bases. The CDR3 spans 17 residues. V lost 7 bases, J lost 6 bases, and 12 bases stayed unmatched. The DNA of the CDR3 is TGTGCCAGCACCCTGACTAGCGGGAGAGCGAATTCCGGGGAGCTGTTTTTT. It translates to CASTLTSGRANSGELFF.